This TCR beta chain was recorded in a study of CD8+ T cells in alopecia areata (dated by TCRdb to the late 2010s). Describing the broader study: Treated patients were enrolled in an open-label pilot trial of oral tofacitinib, 5 to 10 mg twice daily, for moderate-to-severe alopecia areata. Scalp clonality was compared among normal scalp (n=4), patchy alopecia areata scalp (n=8), and alopecia totalis/universalis scalp (n=8). RNA was obtained with the PAXgene miRNA kit for fixed scalp, the miRNeasy kit for PBMCs, and the RNeasy kit for mouse skin. TCRbeta CDR3 regions were amplified by immunoSEQ multiplex PCR using 35 Vbeta forward and 13 Jbeta reverse primers. Patients received tofacitinib for 6 to 18 months and were then followed off drug for 6 months to check for delayed response and recurrence. To study T cell clonal expansion in alopecia areata, the researchers applied high-throughput TCRbeta sequencing to both the C3H/HeJ mouse model and human patients. On the human side, TCRbeta sequencing was run on scalp tissue and on sorted CD4+ and CD8+ peripheral blood T cells from healthy controls and from alopecia areata patients with either patchy or totalis/universalis disease. For the treated patients, the SALT score, which quantifies what percentage of scalp surface area is affected, served as the measure of disease severity. Patients on tofacitinib were biopsied at baseline and after 4 and 24 weeks of treatment, and several of the patients also had a later scalp biopsy. Study-wide conclusions, independent of this receptor: During tofacitinib treatment, many expanded lesional clones remained in scalp and blood, and this persistence may partly explain relapse after treatment is stopped. Unlike mouse skin, where gammadelta T cells dominate, normal human skin contains resident alphabeta T cells that get sequenced too, which complicates analysis of the scalp TCR repertoire. The treated cohort was small, with a single nonresponder, so links between baseline CD8+ expansion and response need larger studies. Tofacitinib significantly decreased scalp clonality and the number of expanded CD8+ clones among the top 100 scalp clones. Compared with normal scalp, lesional scalp, particularly in alopecia totalis/universalis, had higher clonality and more expanded CD8+ clones, which suggests antigenic drive. TCR sequences shared between patients were less clear than in mice, possibly partly because of HLA diversity in the patient population.

Library generation was performed with the immunoSEQ multiplex PCR assay. For TCR sequencing, RNA was extracted from every sample and reverse transcribed into cDNA to serve as template. First-strand cDNA was synthesized with SuperScript III using a 2:1 mix of oligo-dT and random hexamers. A synthetic immune receptor repertoire was used to gauge amplification bias, and whatever bias remained was removed computationally. Turning to the authors' computational methods: Raw reads were preprocessed for error removal, and CDR3 was defined according to IMGT conventions as running from the conserved cysteine to phenylalanine. To get clonality, Shannon entropy was normalized by log2 of the number of productive unique TCRs and the result was subtracted from 1. Whether each scalp clone was CD4 or CD8 was inferred by checking scalp TCRbeta sequences against the CD4 and CD8 repertoires from sorted blood. TCRdb obtained this table from immuneACCESS and retained in-frame rearrangements with V and J assigned. These tables miss some clones; where compared with another copy, unresolved V genes account for less than half of the shortfall, and the remainder is unexplained. The V and J calls and clone size are taken from that table; D and trimming were inferred from the DNA. The sample table shows around 210,000 clones, and over 60% are seen once. Around 3.9% of the sample goes to the ten largest clones.

This clone came up once. Which antigen it targets is not known. One base away there is no much larger clone; base qualities are not given. The sample's time point, from its label and the paper: more than 3 weeks on oral tofacitinib. This specimen's treatment or condition label, per the study, means: oral pan-JAK inhibitor, 5-10 mg twice daily. Lesional scalp punch biopsies and peripheral blood were collected from alopecia areata patients. PBMCs were separated by density centrifugation and stained for CD3, CD4 and CD8, after which CD4+ and CD8+ T cells were sorted on a FACSAria. The germline V end is reduced by 1 base and the J end by 15 bases; junction bases left unmatched: 6. Sequences LNHNV (CDR1) and YYDKDF (CDR2) are obtained from the germline V gene (reference sequence). The cysteine opens and the phenylalanine closes a CDR3 of 13 amino acids. Of the read, only the CDR3 DNA is kept; its 39 bases are in frame from base 1.

This chain is built from TRBV15 and TRBJ1-6; a stretch of 7 junction bases matches TRBD1. The source material was CD4+ T cells sorted from blood, sampled at week 4, from a patient treated with tofacitinib. The clonotype originates from a human donor with alopecia areata. The CDR3: CATSRVSGQDLHF. The bases are TGTGCCACCAGCAGAGTATCAGGACAGGACCTCCACTTT. The full variable domain, completed from the reference TRBV15 and TRBJ1-6 proteins outside the CDR3, reads DAMVIQNPRYQVTQFGKPVTLSCSQTLNHNVMYWYQQKSSQAPKLLFHYYDKDFNNEADTPDNFQSRRPNTSFCFLDIRSPGLGDTAMYLCATSRVSGQDLHFGNGTRLTVT.